The next 16 T cell receptor beta chains were all read from a single sample in a study of blood T cell repertoires in COVID-19 (TCRdb year 2020). Library generation was performed with the immunoSEQ multiplex PCR assay. TCRdb's version of the immuneACCESS table is confined to in-frame rearrangements and falls short of the full clone set. An unresolved V gene accounts for under half of the shortfall where checked; the remainder is of unknown origin. For this sample there are around 260,000 clones; about four fifths appear just once. The ten largest make up approximately 10% of the sample. The sample consisted of peripheral blood. These receptors originate from a woman aged 45 to 65 who had recovered from COVID-19.

The V gene is TRBV7-2, the J gene TRBJ2-7; the match to TRBD2 covers 9 bases. Germline V gives CDR1 SGHTA, CDR2 FQGNSA. CDR3 length: 15 amino acids. V gave up 3 bases and J gave up 0 bases; unmatched junction bases: 3. The CDR3, as DNA: TGTGCCAGCAGCTTCATACTAGCGGGCTCCTACGAGCAGTACTTC. Amino acid sequence: CASSFILAGSYEQYF.

V usage is TRBV28 and J usage is TRBJ1-4; no definite D call. The CDR3 length is 14 residues. Germline V gives CDR1 MDHEN, CDR2 SYDVKM. The V and J ends lost 4 bases and 8 bases respectively, with 14 bases between them. The CDR3, as DNA: TGTGCCAGCAGTTCTCAGCCGGGTGGCGAAAAACTGTTTTTT. Amino acids: CASSSQPGGEKLFF.

The V gene is TRBV28, the J gene TRBJ1-1; maybe TRBD1 (6 bases). The CDR3 is 16 residues long. V dropped 3 bases and J dropped 1 base, with 15 bases sitting between them. Germline CDR1 MDHEN, CDR2 SYDVKM. Here the CDR3 DNA reads TGTGCCAGCAGTTTCACATTACCGGGACAGAACACTGAAGCTTTCTTT. Translated: CASSFTLPGQNTEAFF. The full variable domain, with the rest looked up from reference TRBV28 and TRBJ1-1, is DVKVTQSSRYLVKRTGEKVFLECVQDMDHENMFWYRQDPGLGLRLIYFSYDVKMKEKGDIPEGYSVSREKKERFSLILESASTNQTSMYLCASSFTLPGQNTEAFFGQGTRLTVV.

This clone was recorded once. The rearrangement uses TRBV7-3 and TRBJ2-1, with a tentative D call TRBD1 (5 bases). Germline lookup yields CDR1 SGHTA and CDR2 FQGTGA. There are 13 residues in the CDR3. Trimming removed 8 bases at V and 0 bases at J, with 8 bases between. The CDR3 nucleotides read TGTGCCAGCGCGCAGGGCTCCTACAATGAGCAGTTCTTC. It encodes CASAQGSYNEQFF.

The rearrangement links TRBV2 to TRBJ2-6, with D tentatively TRBD1 (6 bases). The germline V and J ends were trimmed by 9 bases and 0 bases, with 12 bases remaining between them. CDR1 and CDR2 from the germline V gene are SNHLY and FYNNEI. The CDR3 sequence is 15 residues long. CDR3 DNA: TGTGCCAGGGGAACAGGGAGCTCTGGGGCCAACGTCCTGACTTTC. Translated, it gives CARGTGSSGANVLTF.

The chain combines TRBV5-4 with TRBJ1-6, with 7 bases fitting TRBD1. Germline CDR1 is SGHNT and CDR2 is YYREEE (reference sequence). The CDR3 is made up of 15 amino acids. V gave up 3 bases and J gave up 3 bases; unmatched junction bases: 3. The chain's CDR3 is CASSSGQSYNSPLHF. The CDR3 DNA reads TGTGCCAGCAGCTCGGGACAGAGCTATAATTCACCCCTCCACTTT.

This clone was observed a handful of times. The chain uses TRBV28 and TRBJ2-7; weak D call: TRBD1 (6 bases). Between the trimmed V and J ends, which lost 3 bases and 5 bases, there was a span of 26 bases. The germline V gene encodes CDR1 MDHEN and CDR2 SYDVKM. The CDR3 sequence is 18 residues long. The CDR3 nucleotides read TGTGCCAGCAGTTTCCAAACAGGGACAAGGGCTTTCGGGCACGAGCAGTACTTC. This encodes CASSFQTGTRAFGHEQYF.

The rearrangement joins TRBV19 to TRBJ1-4; D gene ambiguous. CDR1 and CDR2 from the germline V gene are LNHDA and SQIVND (reference sequence). V was cut by 1 base and J by 7 bases, with 16 bases left in between. The CDR3 extends over 16 amino acids. This CDR3 reads CASSIAAGRNAEKLFF. The DNA of the CDR3 is TGTGCCAGTAGTATAGCGGCAGGAAGAAACGCTGAAAAACTGTTTTTT.

V and J are TRBV7-2 and TRBJ1-6; weak D call: TRBD1 (5 bases). Germline V gene sequence: CDR1 SGHTA, CDR2 FQGNSA. Trimming removed 2 bases from V and 7 bases from J, with 9 bases in between. The CDR3 runs to 14 residues. CDR3 sequence reads: CASSLSGGNSPLHF. The CDR3 nucleotides read TGTGCCAGCAGCTTATCGGGGGGGAATTCACCCCTCCACTTT.

The chain is built from TRBV25-1 and TRBJ1-1; D ambiguous. CDR1 MGHDK and CDR2 SYGVNS come from the germline V gene. V lost 4 bases and J lost 3, with 3 bases in between. CDR3 length equals 11 residues. CDR3 in amino acids: CASSVYTEAFF. In nucleotides, the CDR3 is TGTGCCAGCAGTGTATACACTGAAGCTTTCTTT.

The rearrangement uses TRBV2 and TRBJ1-2, with 7 bases fitting TRBD1. This CDR3 has 14 amino acids. V shed 2 bases and J 7 bases; nucleotides not matched to a gene: 7. CDR1 and CDR2 (germline): SNHLY, FYNNEI. CDR3 bases: TGTGCCAGCAGTGAATCCAGGGGGACGGGTGGCTACACCTTC. It encodes CASSESRGTGGYTF.

This chain joins TRBV30 and TRBJ2-2; D is undetermined. The CDR3 is 13 residues long. Germline loops: CDR1 GTSNPN, CDR2 SVGIG (reference sequence). The V end was cut by 0 bases, the J end by 10 bases, with 12 bases between. The CDR3 region is CAWSVGRTAELFF. DNA of the CDR3: TGTGCCTGGAGTGTGGGCAGAACGGCGGAGCTGTTTTTT.

This rearrangement joins TRBV2 to TRBJ2-4; D perhaps matches TRBD1 (6 bases). Trimming pared 7 bases from V and 3 bases from J, leaving 10 bases between. Germline V gene sequence: CDR1 SNHLY, CDR2 FYNNEI. The CDR3 contains 13 residues. CDR3 bases: TGTGCCAGCACAGGGGCCATCAAAAACATTCAGTACTTC. Translating gives CASTGAIKNIQYF. Together with reference TRBV2 and TRBJ2-4, the CDR3 gives the full variable domain: EPEVTQTPSHQVTQMGQEVILRCVPISNHLYFYWYRQILGQKVEFLVSFYNNEISEKSEIFDDQFSVERPDGSNFTLKIRSTKLEDSAMYFCASTGAIKNIQYFGAGTRLSVL.

This chain uses TRBV19 with TRBJ1-6, with TRBD1 identical over 8 bases. There are 15 residues in the CDR3. Per germline, CDR1 LNHDA and CDR2 SQIVND (reference sequence). J gave up 6 bases and V 4 bases, and 5 bases lay outside the gene matches. In DNA form, the CDR3 reads TGTGCCAGTAGTACTGGGACAGGCCTTAATTCACCCCTCCACTTT. Its protein product is CASSTGTGLNSPLHF.

This chain links TRBV3-1 (or the pseudogene TRBV3-2) with TRBJ1-2, with 8 nucleotides matching TRBD1. After removal of 3 bases from V and 8 bases from J, the junction contained 5 bases not matched to a gene. Germline assignment: CDR1 LGHDT and CDR2 YNNKEL (reference sequence). This CDR3 region has 13 residues. This chain's CDR3 is CASSQPQGGGYTF. CDR3 DNA sequence: TGTGCCAGCAGCCAGCCACAGGGGGGGGGCTACACCTTC.

The CDR3 region is CASSQPGSTEAFF. CDR3 DNA sequence: TGTGCCAGCAGCCAGCCGGGGAGTACTGAAGCTTTCTTT. The chain uses TRBV3-1 (or the pseudogene TRBV3-2) and TRBJ1-1; D is unclear. Trimming removed 3 bases at V and 5 bases at J, with 10 bases between. From germline, CDR1 is LGHDT and CDR2 YNNKEL (reference sequence). The length of the CDR3 is 13 residues.